The 14 T cell receptor beta chains presented below share a single source sample, sequenced in a study of blood T cell repertoires in COVID-19. Assay used: immunoSEQ multiplex PCR; TCRdb lists only in-frame clones, some missing. The table lists roughly 150,000 clones, roughly 86% of them singletons, with roughly 2.7% in the top ten. Sequenced: peripheral blood. These receptors all stem from a woman older than 75 with COVID-19, enrolled during active disease.

The rearrangement joins TRBV4-2 to TRBJ1-5, with D possibly being TRBD1 (6 bases). Germline V lookup: CDR1 LGHNA, CDR2 YNFKEQ. The ends were cut back, 0 bases at V and 1 base at J, with 13 bases in the middle. CDR3 size: 17 residues. CDR3 in amino acids: CASSQDIGTLSNQPQHF. DNA for the CDR3: TGTGCCAGCAGCCAAGATATAGGGACACTAAGCAATCAGCCCCAGCATTTT.

V is TRBV19 and J is TRBJ1-6, with D unclear. The V end lost 5 bases, the J end lost 11 bases, and 10 bases lay between the germline ends. The CDR3 sequence is 12 residues long. Looked up from germline, CDR1 is LNHDA and CDR2 is SQIVND (reference sequence). CDR3: CASSGTGTPLHF. CDR3 nucleotides: TGTGCCAGTAGTGGTACCGGGACACCCCTCCACTTT.

This clone was observed a handful of times. The V gene is TRBV20-1, the J gene TRBJ1-2; D is ambiguous. CDR1 DFQATT and CDR2 SNEGSKA come from the germline V gene (reference sequence). V lost 3 bases to trimming and J lost 0 bases, with 8 bases between them. The CDR3 contains 13 residues. CDR3 amino acids: CSASERTNYGYTF. Written as DNA, the CDR3 is TGCAGTGCTAGTGAGAGGACTAACTATGGCTACACCTTC.

V is TRBV9 and J is TRBJ2-1, with 9 nucleotides matching TRBD2. Germline V gene lookup returns CDR1 SGDLS and CDR2 YYNGEE. This CDR3 has 16 residues. V lost 3 bases and J lost 0; bases outside the gene matches: 4. CDR3 sequence reads: CASSEGGGASYNEQFF. DNA for the CDR3: TGTGCCAGCAGCGAGGGCGGGGGGGCCTCCTACAATGAGCAGTTCTTC.

The CDR3 is CASSPGTGVETQYF. In DNA, the CDR3 is TGTGCCAGCAGCCCCGGGACAGGGGTGGAGACCCAGTACTTC. This chain uses TRBV7-3 with TRBJ2-5; TRBD1 matches 10 bases. This CDR3 spans 14 amino acids. V gave up 5 bases and J gave up 5 bases; unmatched junction bases: 5. Germline loops: CDR1 SGHTA, CDR2 FQGTGA.

CDR3 coding DNA: TGTGCCAGCAGCTTACAACTGGACTTGAATGAGCAGTTCTTC. Amino acids: CASSLQLDLNEQFF. This chain links TRBV7-9 with TRBJ2-1; tentatively, D is TRBD2 (5 bases). Germline-derived CDR1 and CDR2 are SEHNR and FQNEAQ (reference sequence). V lost 2 bases to trimming and J lost 7 bases, with 12 bases between them. The CDR3 totals 14 residues.

The chain is built from TRBV7-9 and TRBJ1-4; TRBD1 matches at 12 bases. CDR1 and CDR2 from the germline V gene are SEHNR and FQNEAQ (reference sequence). This CDR3 region has 16 residues. J lost 4 bases, V lost 5 bases, and 5 bases had no gene match. As DNA, the CDR3 is TGTGCCAGCAGCCTAGGGACAGGGGGCCGTAATGAAAAACTGTTTTTT. It yields the protein CASSLGTGGRNEKLFF.

This clone was seen a handful of times. The V and J genes are TRBV19 and TRBJ1-2, with TRBD1 as a possible D gene (6 bases). The CDR3 runs 14 residues. The ends were cut back, 6 bases at V and 0 bases at J, with 11 bases in the middle. Per the germline V gene, CDR1 is LNHDA and CDR2 is SQIVND (reference sequence). The DNA of the CDR3 is TGTGCCAGTAGGGGCAGGGGCTCTAACTATGGCTACACCTTC. Translation gives CASRGRGSNYGYTF.

This chain joins TRBV9 and TRBJ2-2, with 10 nucleotides matching TRBD2. Germline V lookup: CDR1 SGDLS, CDR2 YYNGEE. This CDR3 has 15 residues. Trimming took 3 bases from V and 6 from J; bases not matched to a gene: 5. CDR3 sequence (DNA): TGTGCCAGCAGCGGTCTTAGCGGGGGGCCCGGGGAGCTGTTTTTT. The encoded protein is CASSGLSGGPGELFF.

This rearrangement joins TRBV4-3 to TRBJ1-3; 7 positions agree with TRBD1. CDR1 is LGHNA and CDR2 is YSLEER in the germline V gene. With 4 bases clipped from V and 2 bases from J, the junction kept 5 bases outside the gene matches. This CDR3 region has 15 residues. The chain's CDR3 is CASSRMTGTGNTIYF. As DNA, the CDR3 is TGCGCCAGCAGCCGAATGACAGGGACTGGAAACACCATATATTTT.

The chain joins TRBV6-2 or TRBV6-3 to TRBJ1-2; D is perhaps TRBD1 (6 bases). The V gene's germline CDR1 is MNHEY and CDR2 SVGEGT. The CDR3 extends over 13 amino acids. The V end lost 6 bases, the J end lost 3 bases, and 11 bases lay between the germline ends. CDR3 in DNA: TGTGCCAGCAGCCGGACAGACTACTATGGCTACACCTTC. This translates into CASSRTDYYGYTF.

This chain joins TRBV30 and TRBJ2-7; D not resolved. Germline V gene lookup returns CDR1 GTSNPN and CDR2 SVGIG (reference sequence). The CDR3 contains 12 residues. V was cut by 1 base and J by 3 bases, with 7 bases left in between. This CDR3 reads CAWSAPGYEQYF. The CDR3 bases are TGTGCCTGGAGTGCTCCCGGCTACGAGCAGTACTTC.

The chain uses TRBV18 and TRBJ2-4; 8 nucleotides match TRBD1. The CDR3 is 14 residues long. Germline CDR1 KGHSH, CDR2 LQKENI. V shed 5 bases, J shed 7 bases, and the junction held 7 bases outside the gene matches. The CDR3 spells CASSLSGGYNIQYF. The CDR3 DNA sequence: TGTGCCAGCTCATTATCAGGGGGCTACAACATTCAGTACTTC.

This chain connects TRBV9 to TRBJ2-1; a possible D gene is TRBD2 (6 bases). The CDR3 runs to 14 residues. V lost 6 bases, J lost 3 bases, and 13 bases lay in between. Germline CDR1 SGDLS, CDR2 YYNGEE. CDR3 DNA: TGTGCCAGCACCTTGGGGGGTCTCTACAATGAGCAGTTCTTC. Its protein is CASTLGGLYNEQFF.